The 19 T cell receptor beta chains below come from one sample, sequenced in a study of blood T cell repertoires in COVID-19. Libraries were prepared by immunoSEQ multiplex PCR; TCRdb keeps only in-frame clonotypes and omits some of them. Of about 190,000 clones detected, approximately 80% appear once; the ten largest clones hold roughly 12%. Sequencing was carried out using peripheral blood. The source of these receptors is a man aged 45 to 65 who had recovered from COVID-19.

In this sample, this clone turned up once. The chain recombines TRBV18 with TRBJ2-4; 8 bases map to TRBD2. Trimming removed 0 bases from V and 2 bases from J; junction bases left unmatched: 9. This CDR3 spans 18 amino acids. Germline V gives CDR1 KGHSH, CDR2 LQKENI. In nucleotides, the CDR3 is TGTGCCAGCTCACCACCATATGAGACGGGAGGGCCCAAAAACATTCAGTACTTC. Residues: CASSPPYETGGPKNIQYF.

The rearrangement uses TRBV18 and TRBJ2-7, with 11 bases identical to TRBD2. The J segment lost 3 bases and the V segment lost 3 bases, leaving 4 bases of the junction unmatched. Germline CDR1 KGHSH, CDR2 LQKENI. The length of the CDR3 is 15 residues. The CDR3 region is CASSPRLAGNYEQYF. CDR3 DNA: TGTGCCAGCTCACCCAGACTAGCGGGGAACTACGAGCAGTACTTC.

The CDR3 spells CASSSRTSGTYNEQFF. DNA for the CDR3: TGTGCCAGCAGTTCCCGGACTAGCGGGACCTACAATGAGCAGTTCTTC. This chain connects TRBV6-5 to TRBJ2-1; 12 bases line up with TRBD2. The CDR3 covers 16 residues. In germline, CDR1 is MNHEY, CDR2 SVGAGI. With V trimmed by 4 bases and J by 2 bases, 3 bases remained unmatched.

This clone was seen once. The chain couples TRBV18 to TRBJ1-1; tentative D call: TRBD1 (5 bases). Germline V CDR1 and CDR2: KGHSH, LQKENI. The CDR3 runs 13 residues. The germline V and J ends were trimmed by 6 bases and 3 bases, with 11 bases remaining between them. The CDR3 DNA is TGTGCCAGCTCCTATGGGGGGGACACTGAAGCTTTCTTT. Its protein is CASSYGGDTEAFF. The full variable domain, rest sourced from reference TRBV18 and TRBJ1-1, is NAGVMQNPRHLVRRRGQEARLRCSPMKGHSHVYWYRQLPEEGLKFMVYLQKENIIDESGMPKERFSAEFPKEGPSILRIQQVVRGDSAAYFCASSYGGDTEAFFGQGTRLTVV.

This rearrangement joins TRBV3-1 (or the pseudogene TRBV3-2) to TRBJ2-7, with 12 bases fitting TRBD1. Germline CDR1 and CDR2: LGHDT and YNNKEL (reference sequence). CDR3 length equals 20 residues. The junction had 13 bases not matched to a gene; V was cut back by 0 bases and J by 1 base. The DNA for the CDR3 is TGTGCCAGCAGCCAAGACGGCCCGGGACAGGGGGCGCGTTTGTCCTACGAGCAGTACTTC. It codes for CASSQDGPGQGARLSYEQYF.

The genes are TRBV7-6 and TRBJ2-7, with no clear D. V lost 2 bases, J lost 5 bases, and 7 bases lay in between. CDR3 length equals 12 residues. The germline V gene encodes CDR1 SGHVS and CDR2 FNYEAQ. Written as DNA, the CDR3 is TGTGCCAGCAGCTTAATGGCCGACGAGCAGTACTTC. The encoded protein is CASSLMADEQYF.

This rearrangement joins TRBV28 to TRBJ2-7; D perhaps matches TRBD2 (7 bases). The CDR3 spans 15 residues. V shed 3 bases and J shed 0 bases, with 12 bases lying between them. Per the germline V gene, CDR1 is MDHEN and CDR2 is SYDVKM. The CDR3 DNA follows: TGTGCCAGCAGTTTGGGGGGGCTCGGCTCCTACGAGCAGTACTTC. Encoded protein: CASSLGGLGSYEQYF.

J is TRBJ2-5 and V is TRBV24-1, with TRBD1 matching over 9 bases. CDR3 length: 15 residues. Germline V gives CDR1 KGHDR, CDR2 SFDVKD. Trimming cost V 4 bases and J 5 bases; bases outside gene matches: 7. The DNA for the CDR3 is TGTGCCACCAGTGAGGCAACAGGGGGCACGGAGACCCAGTACTTC. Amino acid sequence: CATSEATGGTETQYF.

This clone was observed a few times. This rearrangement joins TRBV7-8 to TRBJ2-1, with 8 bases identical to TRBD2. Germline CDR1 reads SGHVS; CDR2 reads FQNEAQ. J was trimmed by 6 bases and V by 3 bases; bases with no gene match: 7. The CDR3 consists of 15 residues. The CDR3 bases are TGTGCCAGCAGCTTGAGTGAGCGGGAGACCAATGAGCAGTTCTTC. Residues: CASSLSERETNEQFF. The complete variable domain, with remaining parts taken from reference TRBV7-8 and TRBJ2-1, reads GAGVSQSPRYKVAKRGQDVALRCDPISGHVSLFWYQQALGQGPEFLTYFQNEAQLDKSGLPSDRFFAERPEGSVSTLKIQRTQQEDSAVYLCASSLSERETNEQFFGPGTRLTVL.

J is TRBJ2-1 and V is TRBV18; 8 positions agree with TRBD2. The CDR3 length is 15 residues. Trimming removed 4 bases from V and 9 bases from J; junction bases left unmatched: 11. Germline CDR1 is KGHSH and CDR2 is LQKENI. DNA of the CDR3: TGTGCCAGCTCACGGGATAGCGGGATTAGCGGTGAGCAGTTCTTC. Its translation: CASSRDSGISGEQFF.

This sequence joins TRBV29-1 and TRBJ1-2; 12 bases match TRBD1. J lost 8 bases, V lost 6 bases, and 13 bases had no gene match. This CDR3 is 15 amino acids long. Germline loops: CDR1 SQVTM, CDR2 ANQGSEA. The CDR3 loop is CSVNTGTGGRGGYTF. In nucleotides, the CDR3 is TGCAGCGTGAACACCGGGACAGGGGGCAGAGGCGGCTACACCTTC.

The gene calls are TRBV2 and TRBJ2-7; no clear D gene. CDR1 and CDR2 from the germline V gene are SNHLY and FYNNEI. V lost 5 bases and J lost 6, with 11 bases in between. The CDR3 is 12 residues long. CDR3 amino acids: CASSPPVPEQYF. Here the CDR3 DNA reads TGTGCCAGCAGTCCTCCCGTTCCCGAGCAGTACTTC.

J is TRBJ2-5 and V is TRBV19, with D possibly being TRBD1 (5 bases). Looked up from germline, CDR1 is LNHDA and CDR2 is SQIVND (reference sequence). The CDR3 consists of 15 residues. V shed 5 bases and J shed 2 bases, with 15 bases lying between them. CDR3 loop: CASSGLGLDQETQYF. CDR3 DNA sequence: TGTGCCAGTAGTGGCCTGGGGCTAGATCAAGAGACCCAGTACTTC.

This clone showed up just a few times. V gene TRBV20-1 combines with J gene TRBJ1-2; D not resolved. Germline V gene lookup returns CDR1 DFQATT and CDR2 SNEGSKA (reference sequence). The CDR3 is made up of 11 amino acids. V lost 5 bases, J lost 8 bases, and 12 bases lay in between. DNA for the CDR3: TGCAGTGCTCCATCTCAGGCCGGCTACACCTTC. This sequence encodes CSAPSQAGYTF.

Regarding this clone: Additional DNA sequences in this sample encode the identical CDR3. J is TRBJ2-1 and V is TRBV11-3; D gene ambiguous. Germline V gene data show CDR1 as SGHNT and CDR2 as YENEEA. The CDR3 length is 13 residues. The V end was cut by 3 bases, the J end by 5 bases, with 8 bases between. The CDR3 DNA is TGTGCCAGCAGCTTGTCCAGAAACAATGAGCAGTTCTTC. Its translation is CASSLSRNNEQFF. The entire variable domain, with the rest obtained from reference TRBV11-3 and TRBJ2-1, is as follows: EAGVVQSPRYKIIEKKQPVAFWCNPISGHNTLYWYLQNLGQGPELLIRYENEEAVDDSQLPKDRFSAERLKGVDSTLKIQPAELGDSAVYLCASSLSRNNEQFFGPGTRLTVL.

The CDR3 is CASGPLTVNTEAFF. In DNA, the CDR3 is TGTGCTAGTGGTCCGTTAACGGTGAACACTGAAGCTTTCTTT. The chain couples TRBV12-5 to TRBJ1-1, with unresolved D. Looked up from germline, CDR1 is LGHNT and CDR2 is FRNRAP. The CDR3 extends over 14 amino acids. V was pared by 5 bases and J by 0 bases, with 10 bases between.

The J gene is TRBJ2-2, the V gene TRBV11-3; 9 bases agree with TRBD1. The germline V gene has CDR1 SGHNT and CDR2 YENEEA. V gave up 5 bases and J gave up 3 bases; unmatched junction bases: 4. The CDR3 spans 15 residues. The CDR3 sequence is CASSTQGADTGELFF. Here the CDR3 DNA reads TGTGCCAGCAGCACACAGGGGGCGGACACCGGGGAGCTGTTTTTT.

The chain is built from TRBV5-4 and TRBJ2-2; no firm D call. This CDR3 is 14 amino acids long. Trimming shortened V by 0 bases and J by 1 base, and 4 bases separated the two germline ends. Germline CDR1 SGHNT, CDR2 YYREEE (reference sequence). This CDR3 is CASSLVLNTGELFF. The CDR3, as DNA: TGTGCCAGCAGCTTGGTCCTGAACACCGGGGAGCTGTTTTTT.

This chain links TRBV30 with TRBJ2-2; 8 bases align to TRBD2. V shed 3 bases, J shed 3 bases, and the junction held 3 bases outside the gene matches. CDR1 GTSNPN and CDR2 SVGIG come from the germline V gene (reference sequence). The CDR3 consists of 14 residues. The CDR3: CAWRAGAHTGELFF. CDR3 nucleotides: TGTGCCTGGAGAGCGGGAGCACACACCGGGGAGCTGTTTTTT. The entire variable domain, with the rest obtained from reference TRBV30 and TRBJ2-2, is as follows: SQTIHQWPATLVQPVGSPLSLECTVEGTSNPNLYWYRQAAGRGLQLLFYSVGIGQISSEVPQNLSASRPQDRQFILSSKKLLLSDSGFYLCAWRAGAHTGELFFGEGSRLTVL.